These 32 T cell receptor beta chains came from one sample sequenced in a study of blood T cell repertoires in COVID-19. Only in-frame clones appear in the TCRdb table, and some are missing; sequencing was by immunoSEQ multiplex PCR. The sample contains approximately 200,000 clones, approximately 80% of which appear only once. Source material: PBMCs or T cells enriched from blood (not recorded which). The receptors were gathered from a man aged 35 to 55 who had recovered from COVID-19.

The chain is built from TRBV6-5 and TRBJ1-1; D uncertain. CDR1 and CDR2 from the germline V gene are MNHEY and SVGAGI. This CDR3 spans 13 amino acids. Deletions cut 2 bases from V and 2 bases from J, with 6 bases between. The DNA of the CDR3 is TGTGCCAGCAGTTACCAACAAAACACTGAAGCTTTCTTT. Protein: CASSYQQNTEAFF.

This clone turned up a few times. The chain employs TRBV30 and TRBJ1-1, with D perhaps TRBD1 (6 bases). CDR1 is GTSNPN, CDR2 SVGIG, per germline (reference sequence). This CDR3 contains 13 residues. Trimming removed 0 bases from V and 1 base from J, with 6 bases in between. CDR3 in amino acids: CAWSVQGNTEAFF. CDR3 nucleotides: TGTGCCTGGAGTGTACAGGGGAACACTGAAGCTTTCTTT.

Only a few counts were recorded for this clone. V gene TRBV5-6 combines with J gene TRBJ2-7; D gene uncertain. The CDR3 loop spans 13 amino acids. V lost 0 bases to trimming and J lost 7 bases, with 11 bases between them. Germline lookup yields CDR1 SGHDT and CDR2 YYEEEE. The CDR3 sequence is CASSLGVMVEQYF. CDR3 coding DNA: TGTGCCAGCAGCTTGGGCGTCATGGTGGAGCAGTACTTC.

A single count supports this clone. The rearrangement links TRBV7-9 to TRBJ1-5, with 8 bases fitting TRBD1. In germline, CDR1 is SEHNR, CDR2 FQNEAQ (reference sequence). The V and J ends lost 5 bases and 5 bases, in that order; junction bases with no gene match: 8. The length of the CDR3 is 15 residues. In DNA form, the CDR3 reads TGTGCCAGCAGCCCTACAGGGGGGTCGGATCAGCCCCAGCATTTT. Translating it yields CASSPTGGSDQPQHF. The full variable domain, its missing parts supplied by reference TRBV7-9 and TRBJ1-5, is DTGVSQNPRHKITKRGQNVTFRCDPISEHNRLYWYRQTLGQGPEFLTYFQNEAQLEKSRLLSDRFSAERPKGSFSTLEIQRTEQGDSAMYLCASSPTGGSDQPQHFGDGTRLSIL.

J is TRBJ2-3 and V is TRBV7-9; 10 bases agree with TRBD2. CDR3 size: 15 residues. After removal of 3 bases from V and 4 bases from J, the junction contained 4 bases not matched to a gene. Germline V lookup: CDR1 SEHNR, CDR2 FQNEAQ (reference sequence). CDR3 coding DNA: TGTGCCAGCAGCTTTTCTAGCGGGAGCCCAGATACGCAGTATTTT. It encodes CASSFSSGSPDTQYF.

The chain recombines TRBV7-9 with TRBJ2-1; 7 bases match TRBD1. CDR3 size: 11 residues. The V and J ends lost 6 bases and 9 bases, in that order; junction bases with no gene match: 2. CDR1 and CDR2 (germline): SEHNR, FQNEAQ (reference sequence). Written as DNA, the CDR3 is TGTGCCAGCAGATCAGGGGGTGAGCAGTTCTTC. The encoded protein is CASRSGGEQFF.

The chain combines TRBV5-1 with TRBJ1-6; 7 bases agree with TRBD1. CDR3 length: 16 residues. Germline-derived CDR1 and CDR2 are SGHRS and YFSETQ. V lost 4 bases to trimming and J lost 7 bases; unmatched junction nucleotides: 11. In nucleotides, the CDR3 is TGCGCCAGCAGCCAACAGGGGACAAGCGGCAATTCACCCCTCCACTTT. Translation: CASSQQGTSGNSPLHF.

The chain is built from TRBV4-1 and TRBJ2-1; 13 positions agree with TRBD2. J lost 8 bases, V lost 4 bases, and 5 bases had no gene match. The CDR3 is 15 amino acids. The germline gives CDR1 MGHRA, CDR2 YSYEKL. CDR3: CASSPGTSGMDEQFF. The DNA for the CDR3 is TGCGCCAGCAGCCCCGGGACTAGCGGGATGGATGAGCAGTTCTTC.

On this clone: The sample holds other DNA sequences that translate to the same CDR3. The rearrangement joins TRBV5-1 to TRBJ2-5; TRBD1 matches at 9 bases. There are 14 residues in the CDR3. Trimming cost V 0 bases and J 3 bases; bases outside gene matches: 0. CDR1 and CDR2 (germline): SGHRS, YFSETQ. The CDR3 region is CASSLGQGEETQYF. CDR3 coding DNA: TGCGCCAGCAGCTTGGGACAGGGGGAAGAGACCCAGTACTTC. The full variable domain, its missing parts supplied by reference TRBV5-1 and TRBJ2-5, is KAGVTQTPRYLIKTRGQQVTLSCSPISGHRSVSWYQQTPGQGLQFLFEYFSETQRNKGNFPGRFSGRQFSNSRSEMNVSTLELGDSALYLCASSLGQGEETQYFGPGTRLLVL.

CDR3 sequence reads: CASSQWTGGGGGYTF. CDR3 DNA sequence: TGTGCCAGCAGCCAGTGGACAGGGGGCGGCGGTGGCTACACCTTC. The chain recombines TRBV3-1 (or the pseudogene TRBV3-2) with TRBJ1-2; TRBD1 matches at 11 bases. J lost 7 bases, V lost 3 bases, and 7 bases had no gene match. CDR1 LGHDT and CDR2 YNNKEL come from the germline V gene (reference sequence). This CDR3 spans 15 amino acids.

The chain carries TRBV9 and TRBJ1-6; D unclear. CDR3 length equals 13 residues. Germline V gene lookup returns CDR1 SGDLS and CDR2 YYNGEE. Trimming cost V 4 bases and J 17 bases, with 19 bases left between them. The CDR3 sequence is CASSHPGEEEFHF. CDR3 nucleotides: TGTGCCAGCAGCCACCCCGGGGAGGAGGAATTCCACTTT.

The V gene is TRBV6-5, the J gene TRBJ1-3; no definite D call. The germline CDR1 and CDR2 sequences are MNHEY and SVGAGI. The CDR3 spans 12 residues. The V end lost 7 bases, the J end lost 0 bases, and 4 bases lay between the germline ends. CDR3 protein: CASTSSGNTIYF. The CDR3 DNA follows: TGTGCCAGCACGAGCTCTGGAAACACCATATATTTT.

This clone turned up a few times. The rearrangement uses TRBV2 and TRBJ2-3; TRBD2 agrees at 7 bases. The V and J ends lost 9 bases and 3 bases, in that order; junction bases with no gene match: 18. Germline CDR1 is SNHLY and CDR2 is FYNNEI. CDR3 length: 17 amino acids. In nucleotides, the CDR3 is TGTGCCAGTTGGGCAAGTGGGAGGGCCTTGGTAACAGATACGCAGTATTTT. Translation: CASWASGRALVTDTQYF.

This clone was observed once. The chain employs TRBV6-5 and TRBJ1-1; D gene ambiguous. This CDR3 is built from 13 residues. Germline CDR1 MNHEY, CDR2 SVGAGI. V was shortened by 4 bases and J by 4 bases, with 10 bases between the two germline ends. In DNA, the CDR3 is TGTGCCAGCAGTTGGTTTAGTAGCACTGAAGCTTTCTTT. Translating gives CASSWFSSTEAFF.

This chain uses TRBV14 with TRBJ2-2, with a possible D match to TRBD1 (6 bases). The CDR3 runs to 17 residues. Germline lookup yields CDR1 SGHDN and CDR2 FVKESK. The germline V and J ends were trimmed by 4 bases and 5 bases, with 20 bases remaining between them. The CDR3 coding sequence is TGTGCCAGCAGCCGTGACTCGTGGGGGCCGAGGACCGGGGAGCTGTTTTTT. Residues: CASSRDSWGPRTGELFF.

This chain connects TRBV12-5 to TRBJ2-1, with 7 nucleotides matching TRBD2. J was trimmed by 4 bases and V by 2 bases; bases with no gene match: 5. In germline, CDR1 is LGHNT, CDR2 FRNRAP. This CDR3 spans 15 amino acids. The CDR3 region is CASGLRGGGYNEQFF. CDR3 coding DNA: TGTGCTAGTGGTTTGAGGGGCGGGGGATACAATGAGCAGTTCTTC.

The chain recombines TRBV5-4 with TRBJ1-3; D might be TRBD1 (5 bases). Germline lookup yields CDR1 SGHNT and CDR2 YYREEE (reference sequence). Trimming shortened V by 1 base and J by 9 bases, and 11 bases separated the two germline ends. The CDR3 length is 13 residues. CDR3 DNA sequence: TGTGCCAGCAGCTTGTTAGGGGAAGGCACCATATATTTT. The encoded protein is CASSLLGEGTIYF.

The rearrangement joins TRBV3-1 (or the pseudogene TRBV3-2) to TRBJ2-5; TRBD2 matches at 7 bases. V lost 9 bases to trimming and J lost 5 bases; unmatched junction nucleotides: 12. Germline V gives CDR1 LGHDT, CDR2 YNNKEL (reference sequence). The CDR3 has 14 amino acids. CDR3 bases: TGTGCCAGTCTATGGACTAGTGAGGGGGAGACCCAGTACTTC. Its translation is CASLWTSEGETQYF.

The chain carries TRBV6-4 and TRBJ1-6; D gene ambiguous. V lost 3 bases and J lost 7, with 13 bases in between. Germline CDR1 MRHNA, CDR2 SNTAGT. The CDR3 is 15 amino acids. The CDR3 DNA sequence: TGTGCCAGCAGTGAATCCCCGGACTCAAATTCACCCCTCCACTTT. This codes for CASSESPDSNSPLHF.

The rearrangement joins TRBV11-2 to TRBJ2-1, with 11 bases fitting TRBD2. Trimming at V came to 3 bases and at J to 5 bases, leaving 9 bases not matched to a gene. There are 17 residues in the CDR3. Germline values: CDR1 SGHAT, CDR2 FQNNGV. The CDR3 nucleotides are TGTGCCAGCAGCTTTCTTTCGACTAGCGGGGCCGACAATGAGCAGTTCTTC. This gives the protein CASSFLSTSGADNEQFF.

The V and J genes are TRBV9 and TRBJ2-1; a weak D match, TRBD1 (6 bases). This CDR3 comprises 18 residues. V gave up 0 bases and J gave up 2 bases, with 18 bases separating them. Germline V gives CDR1 SGDLS, CDR2 YYNGEE. CDR3 loop: CASSVVGQPSGPYNEQFF. Here the CDR3 DNA reads TGTGCCAGCAGCGTAGTAGGACAGCCTTCGGGTCCCTACAATGAGCAGTTCTTC.

The chain is built from TRBV4-1 and TRBJ1-2, with TRBD1 matching over 7 bases. After removal of 4 bases from V and 2 bases from J, the junction contained 4 bases not matched to a gene. Germline V CDR1 and CDR2: MGHRA, YSYEKL. The CDR3 runs to 14 residues. The CDR3 loop is CASSRETGNYGYTF. Written as DNA, the CDR3 is TGCGCCAGCAGCCGAGAGACAGGGAACTATGGCTACACCTTC.

The rearrangement links TRBV11-2 to TRBJ1-5; D call uncertain. CDR3 length: 13 amino acids. CDR1 SGHAT and CDR2 FQNNGV come from the germline V gene. V lost 3 bases and J 9 bases, leaving 12 bases between the germline ends. The CDR3 protein is CASSFTEFSPQHF. In DNA form, the CDR3 reads TGTGCCAGCAGCTTTACAGAATTTTCGCCCCAGCATTTT. Full variable domain (rest looked up from reference TRBV11-2 and TRBJ1-5): EAGVAQSPRYKIIEKRQSVAFWCNPISGHATLYWYQQILGQGPKLLIQFQNNGVVDDSQLPKDRFSAERLKGVDSTLKIQPAKLEDSAVYLCASSFTEFSPQHFGDGTRLSIL.

J is TRBJ2-5 and V is TRBV29-1, with 8 bases lining up with TRBD2. This CDR3 is 16 amino acids long. V shed 0 bases and J 5 bases; nucleotides not matched to a gene: 11. Germline CDR1 and CDR2: SQVTM and ANQGSEA. CDR3 coding DNA: TGCAGCGTTGAAGAGTGGCCGGGACGCGGGGGGGAGACCCAGTACTTC. Amino acids: CSVEEWPGRGGETQYF.

This clone was seen a single time. This chain joins TRBV5-8 and TRBJ1-1; 9 positions match TRBD1. The V and J ends lost 3 bases and 5 bases, in that order; junction bases with no gene match: 8. From germline, CDR1 is SGHTS and CDR2 YDEGEE. The CDR3 loop spans 15 amino acids. CDR3: CASSWPGQGRTEAFF. As DNA, the CDR3 is TGTGCCAGCAGCTGGCCGGGACAGGGTCGGACTGAAGCTTTCTTT.

The CDR3 loop reads CASRQGSNQPQHF. CDR3 nucleotide sequence: TGTGCCAGTCGACAGGGTAGCAATCAGCCCCAGCATTTT. This sequence joins TRBV28 and TRBJ1-5; 7 bases fit TRBD1. The CDR3 is 13 amino acids. Germline trimming cut 9 bases from V and 0 bases from J; bases unmatched to any gene: 2. CDR1 is MDHEN, CDR2 SYDVKM, per germline.

V usage is TRBV29-1 and J usage is TRBJ1-2; D not certain. V was shortened by 7 bases and J by 7 bases, with 16 bases between the two germline ends. This CDR3 is built from 12 residues. From germline, CDR1 is SQVTM and CDR2 ANQGSEA. The CDR3 reads CSAPAGDGGYTF. CDR3 coding DNA: TGCAGCGCCCCGGCGGGAGACGGTGGCTACACCTTC. The complete variable domain, with remaining parts taken from reference TRBV29-1 and TRBJ1-2, reads SAVISQKPSRDICQRGTSLTIQCQVDSQVTMMFWYRQQPGQSLTLIATANQGSEATYESGFVIDKFPISRPNLTFSTLTVSNMSPEDSSIYLCSAPAGDGGYTFGSGTRLTVV.

The V call is TRBV18, the J call TRBJ2-1; D possibly corresponds to TRBD1 (6 bases). There are 15 residues in the CDR3. The V gene's germline CDR1 is KGHSH and CDR2 LQKENI. The V end lost 3 bases, the J end lost 8 bases, and 17 bases lay between the germline ends. In DNA form, the CDR3 reads TGTGCCAGCTCACCGGTTGGTCCAGGGGAACATGAGCAGTTCTTC. It encodes CASSPVGPGEHEQFF.

This clone was picked up a small number of times. The chain recombines TRBV7-8 with TRBJ2-3; 9 bases fit TRBD2. J gave up 4 bases and V 7 bases, and 15 bases lay outside the gene matches. In germline, CDR1 is SGHVS, CDR2 FQNEAQ. This CDR3 comprises 17 residues. The DNA of the CDR3 is TGTGCCAGCATCTCGGGGATTTTTGGGACTAGCCCAGATACGCAGTATTTT. It is translated as CASISGIFGTSPDTQYF.

The chain couples TRBV9 to TRBJ1-1; perhaps TRBD1 as D (5 bases). Trimming left V 2 bases short and J 0 bases short, with 8 bases between. CDR3 length equals 14 residues. Germline CDR1 and CDR2: SGDLS and YYNGEE. The CDR3 DNA reads as TGTGCCAGCAGCGTCAGGGCGTTGAACACTGAAGCTTTCTTT. Translating it yields CASSVRALNTEAFF. Full variable domain (rest looked up from reference TRBV9 and TRBJ1-1): DSGVTQTPKHLITATGQRVTLRCSPRSGDLSVYWYQQSLDQGLQFLIQYYNGEERAKGNILERFSAQQFPDLHSELNLSSLELGDSALYFCASSVRALNTEAFFGQGTRLTVV.

This chain joins TRBV11-3 and TRBJ2-2; 9 bases line up with TRBD1. Trimming took 4 bases from V and 4 from J; bases not matched to a gene: 4. The length of the CDR3 is 15 residues. Germline-derived CDR1 and CDR2 are SGHNT and YENEEA. The CDR3 sequence: CASSSGQGFTGELFF. The DNA of the CDR3 is TGTGCCAGCAGCTCGGGACAGGGTTTCACCGGGGAGCTGTTTTTT. Using reference TRBV11-3 and TRBJ2-2 for the parts outside the CDR3, the full variable domain is EAGVVQSPRYKIIEKKQPVAFWCNPISGHNTLYWYLQNLGQGPELLIRYENEEAVDDSQLPKDRFSAERLKGVDSTLKIQPAELGDSAVYLCASSSGQGFTGELFFGEGSRLTVL.

Only a few counts were recorded for this clone. The V gene is TRBV5-1, the J gene TRBJ1-6; 9 nucleotides agree with TRBD1. CDR1 and CDR2 from the germline V gene are SGHRS and YFSETQ. This CDR3 has 15 amino acids. After removal of 3 bases from V and 10 bases from J, the junction contained 8 bases not matched to a gene. The CDR3 bases are TGCGCCAGCAGCTCCCTGACAGGGGGGGAATCACCCCTCCACTTT. It translates to CASSSLTGGESPLHF.